Below, 26 T cell receptor beta chains from the same sample are listed, as sequenced in a study of blood T cell repertoires in COVID-19. This table comes from immunoSEQ multiplex PCR, and its TCRdb copy is limited to in-frame clones, with some not included. The sample carries roughly 400,000 clones, more than 75% recorded once. Sequences were obtained from PBMCs or T cells enriched from blood (not recorded which). Every receptor here comes from a woman between 50 and 59 years old who had recovered from COVID-19.

CDR3 DNA sequence: TGTGCCAGCCTCCCGCAGATGAACACTGAAGCTTTCTTT. Protein product: CASLPQMNTEAFF. V and J are TRBV2 and TRBJ1-1; no clear D gene. CDR3 length: 13 residues. The V gene lost 8 bases and the J gene lost 0 bases, with 10 bases spanning the gap. Germline assignment: CDR1 SNHLY and CDR2 FYNNEI.

The CDR3 loop reads CASRLAGPYNEQFF. CDR3 in DNA: TGCGCCAGCCGACTAGCGGGGCCCTACAATGAGCAGTTCTTC. The chain employs TRBV5-1 and TRBJ2-1; 11 bases line up with TRBD2. The V gene end was trimmed by 7 bases and the J gene end by 2 bases; junction bases not matched to a gene: 2. The CDR3 length is 14 residues. In germline, CDR1 is SGHRS, CDR2 YFSETQ.

The chain recombines TRBV19 with TRBJ1-6, with 9 bases matching TRBD1. The germline CDR1 and CDR2 sequences are LNHDA and SQIVND (reference sequence). The length of the CDR3 is 14 residues. With 7 bases clipped from V and 7 bases from J, the junction kept 5 bases outside the gene matches. The chain's CDR3 is CASTLDRGNSPLHF. Written as DNA, the CDR3 is TGTGCCAGTACTTTGGACAGGGGAAATTCACCCCTCCACTTT. The whole variable domain, filled in from reference TRBV19 and TRBJ1-6, reads DGGITQSPKYLFRKEGQNVTLSCEQNLNHDAMYWYRQDPGQGLRLIYYSQIVNDFQKGDIAEGYSVSREKKESFPLTVTSAQKNPTAFYLCASTLDRGNSPLHFGNGTRLTVT.

The chain uses TRBV9 and TRBJ2-6, with 8 nucleotides matching TRBD1. The CDR3 is made up of 17 amino acids. CDR1 and CDR2 from the germline V gene are SGDLS and YYNGEE. With 4 bases clipped from V and 1 base from J, the junction kept 7 bases outside the gene matches. The CDR3 bases are TGTGCCAGCAGCCTTGGACAGGGTGGTTCTGGGGCCAACGTCCTGACTTTC. Translating it yields CASSLGQGGSGANVLTF.

This clone was found once. The chain carries TRBV11-1 and TRBJ2-1; 9 bases map to TRBD1. The CDR3 is 15 amino acids. V was pared by 1 base and J by 8 bases, with 6 bases of the junction left unmatched. Germline loops: CDR1 SGHAT, CDR2 FQDESV (reference sequence). CDR3 DNA: TGTGCCAGCAGCTTAGAAGGGACAGGGAGCCATGAGCAGTTCTTC. The encoded protein is CASSLEGTGSHEQFF. The complete variable domain, with remaining parts taken from reference TRBV11-1 and TRBJ2-1, reads EAEVAQSPRYKITEKSQAVAFWCDPISGHATLYWYRQILGQGPELLVQFQDESVVDDSQLPKDRFSAERLKGVDSTLKIQPAELGDSAMYLCASSLEGTGSHEQFFGPGTRLTVL.

The rearrangement uses TRBV7-2 and TRBJ1-1; 8 bases agree with TRBD1. Germline CDR1 and CDR2: SGHTA and FQGNSA. This CDR3 has 14 amino acids. The V gene end was trimmed by 2 bases and the J gene end by 5 bases; junction bases not matched to a gene: 4. This chain's CDR3 is CASSLQGARTEAFF. DNA for the CDR3: TGTGCCAGCAGCTTACAGGGGGCGCGAACTGAAGCTTTCTTT.

This clone was observed a few times. The chain joins TRBV19 to TRBJ1-2; 7 bases are shared with TRBD1. Germline loops: CDR1 LNHDA, CDR2 SQIVND (reference sequence). With 10 bases clipped from V and 3 bases from J, the junction kept 8 bases outside the gene matches. The CDR3 contains 13 residues. The CDR3 protein is CATSEGAYYGYTF. Written as DNA, the CDR3 is TGTGCCACCTCCGAGGGGGCATACTATGGCTACACCTTC.

The chain couples TRBV3-1 (or the pseudogene TRBV3-2) to TRBJ1-2; perhaps TRBD1 as D (6 bases). Germline V gives CDR1 LGHDT, CDR2 YNNKEL (reference sequence). The V gene lost 4 bases and the J gene lost 5 bases, with 17 bases spanning the gap. The CDR3 spans 15 residues. Here the CDR3 reads CASSPRSGGDYGYTF. CDR3 DNA: TGTGCCAGCAGCCCGAGGTCGGGGGGCGATTATGGCTACACCTTC.

CDR3: CASSLTTGRGSLGNTIYF. The CDR3 bases are TGCGCCAGCAGCTTGACGACAGGGCGCGGATCCCTTGGAAACACCATATATTTT. The chain carries TRBV5-1 and TRBJ1-3, with 7 bases aligning to TRBD1. After removal of 1 base from V and 3 bases from J, the junction contained 13 bases not matched to a gene. The CDR3 covers 18 residues. Germline lookup yields CDR1 SGHRS and CDR2 YFSETQ.

The CDR3 spells CAWTRGSEAFF. As DNA, the CDR3 is TGTGCCTGGACGCGGGGTTCTGAAGCTTTCTTT. The genes are TRBV30 and TRBJ1-1; D uncertain. V lost 4 bases and J lost 6, with 9 bases in between. Per germline, CDR1 GTSNPN and CDR2 SVGIG (reference sequence). The CDR3 length is 11 residues.

The rearrangement joins TRBV4-1 to TRBJ1-4; the D gene is possibly TRBD1 (6 bases). Germline V gene sequence: CDR1 MGHRA, CDR2 YSYEKL. There are 13 residues in the CDR3. V dropped 1 base and J dropped 7 bases, with 7 bases sitting between them. The CDR3 here is CASSQGGREKLFF. The DNA for the CDR3 is TGCGCCAGCAGCCAAGGGGGGCGTGAAAAACTGTTTTTT.

The chain has TRBV7-9 and TRBJ2-1; 10 nucleotides match TRBD1. Trimming took 4 bases from V and 4 from J; bases not matched to a gene: 13. This CDR3 comprises 18 residues. Germline CDR1 is SEHNR and CDR2 is FQNEAQ (reference sequence). CDR3 in DNA: TGTGCCAGCAGCTACAGACAGGGGGCCGACTCGGGATACAATGAGCAGTTCTTC. Its translation is CASSYRQGADSGYNEQFF. Together with reference TRBV7-9 and TRBJ2-1, the CDR3 gives the full variable domain: DTGVSQNPRHKITKRGQNVTFRCDPISEHNRLYWYRQTLGQGPEFLTYFQNEAQLEKSRLLSDRFSAERPKGSFSTLEIQRTEQGDSAMYLCASSYRQGADSGYNEQFFGPGTRLTVL.

The DNA of the CDR3 is TGCGCCAGCAGCCGGACTGGACAGGGGGCGGACGAGCAGTACTTC. It yields the protein CASSRTGQGADEQYF. The chain carries TRBV4-1 and TRBJ2-7, with 11 bases lining up with TRBD1. This CDR3 is built from 15 residues. V shed 4 bases and J 5 bases; nucleotides not matched to a gene: 7. Germline CDR1 MGHRA, CDR2 YSYEKL.

Comments on this clone: Other DNA sequences in the same sample also yield this CDR3. This rearrangement joins TRBV30 to TRBJ1-2; D unresolved. Germline values: CDR1 GTSNPN, CDR2 SVGIG (reference sequence). The V end was cut by 0 bases, the J end by 0 bases, with 5 bases between. The CDR3 length is 13 residues. CDR3 residues: CAWSVGANYGYTF. CDR3 nucleotide sequence: TGTGCCTGGAGTGTCGGGGCTAACTATGGCTACACCTTC.

This chain links TRBV6-2 or TRBV6-3 with TRBJ1-1; D is unresolved. This CDR3 spans 15 amino acids. Germline V CDR1 and CDR2: MNHEY, SVGEGT. Deletions cut 1 base from V and 1 base from J, with 10 bases between. The CDR3 region has the DNA TGTGCCAGCAGTTACTTGAGTCCCGAGAACACTGAAGCTTTCTTT. Translated: CASSYLSPENTEAFF.

J is TRBJ2-7 and V is TRBV28, with unresolved D. The CDR3 runs to 15 residues. Trimming removed 4 bases at V and 2 bases at J, with 15 bases between. Germline V gene sequence: CDR1 MDHEN, CDR2 SYDVKM. The CDR3: CASSSGNSYTYEQYF. The DNA for the CDR3 is TGTGCCAGCAGTTCAGGAAACAGTTATACCTACGAGCAGTACTTC.

The genes are TRBV19 and TRBJ2-7; D perhaps matches TRBD1 (6 bases). Germline V gene lookup returns CDR1 LNHDA and CDR2 SQIVND (reference sequence). This CDR3 has 16 amino acids. Trimming pared 5 bases from V and 0 bases from J, leaving 17 bases between. In DNA, the CDR3 is TGTGCCAGTAGTGGGGGCTGGACGGAGACCTCCTACGAGCAGTACTTC. This gives the protein CASSGGWTETSYEQYF. Combining the CDR3 with reference TRBV19 and TRBJ2-7 gives the whole variable domain DGGITQSPKYLFRKEGQNVTLSCEQNLNHDAMYWYRQDPGQGLRLIYYSQIVNDFQKGDIAEGYSVSREKKESFPLTVTSAQKNPTAFYLCASSGGWTETSYEQYFGPGTRLTVT.

The V and J genes are TRBV20-1 and TRBJ1-5; D possibly corresponds to TRBD1 (6 bases). The V end was cut by 3 bases, the J end by 3 bases, with 21 bases between. The CDR3 totals 17 residues. In germline, CDR1 is DFQATT, CDR2 SNEGSKA (reference sequence). The CDR3 nucleotides read TGCAGTGCTAGTGAAGTGTTAGGACAGCCCTACAATCAGCCCCAGCATTTT. Its translation: CSASEVLGQPYNQPQHF.

This clone is a singleton in its sample. This chain joins TRBV21-1 and TRBJ2-7; TRBD1 is the table's D call, not checked against the DNA. TRBV21-1 is described as a pseudogene. The CDR3 runs 14 residues. The CDR3 region has the DNA TGTGCCAGCAGCGAGACGGGACAGGGTTACGAGCAGTACTTC. Its translation is CASSETGQGYEQYF.

This chain uses TRBV5-1 with TRBJ1-1, with TRBD1 as a possible D gene (5 bases). Per the germline V gene, CDR1 is SGHRS and CDR2 is YFSETQ. The CDR3 covers 14 residues. Trimming removed 4 bases from V and 4 bases from J, with 14 bases in between. CDR3 sequence reads: CASSRGREGTEAFF. In DNA form, the CDR3 reads TGCGCCAGCAGCCGGGGACGGGAGGGCACTGAAGCTTTCTTT.

The chain employs TRBV7-2 and TRBJ1-1; 7 bases agree with TRBD1. CDR1 is SGHTA and CDR2 is FQGNSA in the germline V gene. Trimming at V came to 1 base and at J to 2 bases, leaving 4 bases not matched to a gene. The CDR3 is made up of 15 amino acids. The CDR3 reads CASSLGGQANTEAFF. The CDR3 DNA reads TGTGCCAGCAGCTTAGGAGGACAGGCAAACACTGAAGCTTTCTTT.

The chain has TRBV5-1 and TRBJ1-1; 7 nucleotides match TRBD1. With 0 bases clipped from V and 6 bases from J, the junction kept 5 bases outside the gene matches. Per germline, CDR1 SGHRS and CDR2 YFSETQ. The CDR3 extends over 14 amino acids. CDR3 in amino acids: CASSLDIGQAEAFF. The CDR3 nucleotides read TGCGCCAGCAGCTTGGATATAGGACAGGCTGAAGCTTTCTTT.

This clone was found a few times. The V call is TRBV13, the J call TRBJ1-3, with no clear D. Germline CDR1 is PRHDT and CDR2 is FYEKMQ (reference sequence). Trimming took 2 bases from V and 0 from J, leaving 17 bases between them. The CDR3 loop spans 18 amino acids. This chain's CDR3 is CASSLLDYGLSSGNTIYF. The DNA of the CDR3 is TGTGCCAGCAGCTTATTAGATTATGGGCTGAGCTCTGGAAACACCATATATTTT. Looking up the rest from reference TRBV13 and TRBJ1-3 gives the full variable domain: AAGVIQSPRHLIKEKRETATLKCYPIPRHDTVYWYQQGPGQDPQFLISFYEKMQSDKGSIPDRFSAQQFSDYHSELNMSSLELGDSALYFCASSLLDYGLSSGNTIYFGEGSWLTVV.

The sample holds one count of this clone. The genes are TRBV19 and TRBJ1-1; unclear D gene. The length of the CDR3 is 14 residues. Trimming cost V 4 bases and J 5 bases, with 14 bases left between them. Germline CDR1 LNHDA, CDR2 SQIVND (reference sequence). The CDR3 is CASSKSVVETEAFF. The CDR3 DNA sequence: TGTGCCAGTAGTAAGTCGGTTGTGGAGACTGAAGCTTTCTTT. Together with reference TRBV19 and TRBJ1-1, the CDR3 gives the full variable domain: DGGITQSPKYLFRKEGQNVTLSCEQNLNHDAMYWYRQDPGQGLRLIYYSQIVNDFQKGDIAEGYSVSREKKESFPLTVTSAQKNPTAFYLCASSKSVVETEAFFGQGTRLTVV.

The gene calls are TRBV2 and TRBJ1-5; 8 bases agree with TRBD1. This CDR3 is built from 14 residues. J was trimmed by 7 bases and V by 6 bases; bases with no gene match: 8. Germline V gene sequence: CDR1 SNHLY, CDR2 FYNNEI. CDR3 amino acids: CASSPTGGRQPQHF. CDR3 bases: TGTGCCAGCAGCCCCACAGGGGGGAGGCAGCCCCAGCATTTT.

This chain connects TRBV11-1 to TRBJ2-3; 9 bases fit TRBD2. Losses at the gene ends were 3 bases for V and 3 bases for J; bases not matched to a gene: 4. CDR1 is SGHAT and CDR2 is FQDESV in the germline V gene (reference sequence). This CDR3 region has 15 residues. CDR3: CASSFSGGWTDTQYF. The CDR3 coding sequence is TGTGCCAGCAGCTTTAGCGGGGGCTGGACAGATACGCAGTATTTT.